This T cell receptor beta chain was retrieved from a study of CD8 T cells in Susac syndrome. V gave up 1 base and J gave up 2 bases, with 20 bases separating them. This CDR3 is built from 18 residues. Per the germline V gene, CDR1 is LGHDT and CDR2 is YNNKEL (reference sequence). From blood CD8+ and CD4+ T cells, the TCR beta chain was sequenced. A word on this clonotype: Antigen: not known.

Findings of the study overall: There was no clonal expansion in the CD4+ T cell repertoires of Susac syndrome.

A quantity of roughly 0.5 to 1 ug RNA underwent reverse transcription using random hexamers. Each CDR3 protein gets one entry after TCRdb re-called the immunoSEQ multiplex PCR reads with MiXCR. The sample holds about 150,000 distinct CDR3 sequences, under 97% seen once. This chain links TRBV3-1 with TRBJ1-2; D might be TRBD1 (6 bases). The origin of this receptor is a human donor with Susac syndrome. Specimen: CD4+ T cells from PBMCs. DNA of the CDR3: TGTGCCAGCAGCCAAGGGTCTTTAGGAGGACAGAGGAACTATGGCTACACCTTC. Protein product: CASSQGSLGGQRNYGYTF.